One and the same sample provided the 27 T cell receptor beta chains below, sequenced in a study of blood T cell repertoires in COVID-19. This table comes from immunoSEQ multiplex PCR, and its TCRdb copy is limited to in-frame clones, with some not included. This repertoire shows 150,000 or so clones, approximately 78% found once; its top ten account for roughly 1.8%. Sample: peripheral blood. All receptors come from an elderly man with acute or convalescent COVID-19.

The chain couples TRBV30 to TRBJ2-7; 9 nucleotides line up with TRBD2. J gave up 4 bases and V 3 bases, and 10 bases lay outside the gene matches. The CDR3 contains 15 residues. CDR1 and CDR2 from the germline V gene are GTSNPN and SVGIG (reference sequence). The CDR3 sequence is CAWSSAGGPRYEQYF. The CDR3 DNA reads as TGTGCCTGGAGCTCTGCGGGGGGGCCGCGGTACGAGCAGTACTTC.

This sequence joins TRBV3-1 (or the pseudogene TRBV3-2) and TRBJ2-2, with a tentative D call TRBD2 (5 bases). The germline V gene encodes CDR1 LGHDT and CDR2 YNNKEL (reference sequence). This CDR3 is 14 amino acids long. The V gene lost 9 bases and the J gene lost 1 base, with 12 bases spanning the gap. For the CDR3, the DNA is TGTGCCAGGACCTGGCGGGTGAACACCGGGGAGCTGTTTTTT. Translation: CARTWRVNTGELFF.

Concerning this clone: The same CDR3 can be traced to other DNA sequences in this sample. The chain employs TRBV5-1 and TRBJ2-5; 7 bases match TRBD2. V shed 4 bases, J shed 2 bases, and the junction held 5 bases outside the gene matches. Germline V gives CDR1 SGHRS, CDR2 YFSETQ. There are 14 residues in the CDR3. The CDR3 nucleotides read TGCGCCAGCAGCGGCGGGACTAAGCAAGAGACCCAGTACTTC. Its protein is CASSGGTKQETQYF.

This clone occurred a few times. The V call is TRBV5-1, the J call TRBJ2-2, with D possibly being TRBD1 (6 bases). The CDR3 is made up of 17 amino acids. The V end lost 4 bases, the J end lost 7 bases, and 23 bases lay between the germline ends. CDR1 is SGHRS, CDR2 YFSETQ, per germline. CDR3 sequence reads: CASSPLTVGGSNGELFF. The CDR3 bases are TGCGCCAGCAGCCCCCTGACTGTAGGGGGAAGTAACGGGGAGCTGTTTTTT.

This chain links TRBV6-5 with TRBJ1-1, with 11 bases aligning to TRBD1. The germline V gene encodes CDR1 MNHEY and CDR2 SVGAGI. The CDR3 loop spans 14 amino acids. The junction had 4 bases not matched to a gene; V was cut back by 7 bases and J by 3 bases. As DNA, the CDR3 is TGTGCCAGCATTAGGGACAGGGGGGACACTGAAGCTTTCTTT. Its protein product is CASIRDRGDTEAFF.

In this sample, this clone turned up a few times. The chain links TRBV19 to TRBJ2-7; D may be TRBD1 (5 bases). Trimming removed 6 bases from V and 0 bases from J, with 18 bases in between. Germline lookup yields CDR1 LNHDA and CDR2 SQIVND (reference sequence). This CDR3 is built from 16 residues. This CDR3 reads CASRGLGARSSYEQYV. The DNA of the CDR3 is TGTGCCAGTAGGGGCCTAGGGGCTAGGAGCTCCTACGAGCAGTACGTC.

The CDR3 sequence is CASSSGPPSPLHF. In nucleotides, the CDR3 is TGTGCCAGCAGCTCAGGGCCACCCTCACCCCTCCACTTT. This rearrangement joins TRBV5-5 to TRBJ1-6; possibly TRBD1 for D (5 bases). The CDR3 has 13 amino acids. V was clipped by 3 bases and J by 10 bases, with 11 bases between them. CDR1 and CDR2 (germline): SGHKS, YYEKEE (reference sequence).

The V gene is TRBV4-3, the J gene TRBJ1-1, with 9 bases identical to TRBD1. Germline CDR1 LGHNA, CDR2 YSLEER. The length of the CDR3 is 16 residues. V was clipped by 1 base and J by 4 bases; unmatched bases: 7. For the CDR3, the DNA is TGCGCCAGCAGCCAAGGGACAGGGGTGTTAAGCACTGAAGCTTTCTTT. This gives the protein CASSQGTGVLSTEAFF.

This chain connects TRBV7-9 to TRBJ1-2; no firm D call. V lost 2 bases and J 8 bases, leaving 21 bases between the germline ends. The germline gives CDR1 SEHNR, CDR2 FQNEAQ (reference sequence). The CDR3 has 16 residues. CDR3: CASSLSNTAGKGGYTF. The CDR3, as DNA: TGTGCCAGCAGCTTAAGTAATACAGCGGGGAAGGGAGGCTACACCTTC.

The CDR3: CAGGGRIYGYTF. DNA for the CDR3: TGTGCGGGGGGGGGCAGAATCTATGGCTACACCTTC. The chain uses TRBV6-5 and TRBJ1-2; D perhaps matches TRBD1 (6 bases). The CDR3 spans 12 residues. The germline CDR1 and CDR2 sequences are MNHEY and SVGAGI.

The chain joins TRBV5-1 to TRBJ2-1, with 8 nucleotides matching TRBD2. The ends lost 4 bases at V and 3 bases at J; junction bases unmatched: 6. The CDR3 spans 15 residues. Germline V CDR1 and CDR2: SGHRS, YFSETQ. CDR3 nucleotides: TGCGCCAGCAGCAGAAGCGGGGGCGACTACAATGAGCAGTTCTTC. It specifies CASSRSGGDYNEQFF.

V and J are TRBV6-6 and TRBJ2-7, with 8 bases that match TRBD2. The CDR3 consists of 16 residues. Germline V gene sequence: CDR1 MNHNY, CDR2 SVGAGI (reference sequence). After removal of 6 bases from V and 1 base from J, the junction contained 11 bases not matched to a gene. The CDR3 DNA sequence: TGTGCCAGCAGCGACGGGGGGGAAGGGGGTTCCTACGAGCAGTACGTC. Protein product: CASSDGGEGGSYEQYV.

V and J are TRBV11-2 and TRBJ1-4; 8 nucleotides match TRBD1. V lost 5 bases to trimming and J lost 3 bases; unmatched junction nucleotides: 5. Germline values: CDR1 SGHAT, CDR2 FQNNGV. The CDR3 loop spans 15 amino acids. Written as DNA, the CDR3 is TGTGCCAGCAGCACCCCGGGACAGGCTAATGAAAAACTGTTTTTT. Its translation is CASSTPGQANEKLFF.

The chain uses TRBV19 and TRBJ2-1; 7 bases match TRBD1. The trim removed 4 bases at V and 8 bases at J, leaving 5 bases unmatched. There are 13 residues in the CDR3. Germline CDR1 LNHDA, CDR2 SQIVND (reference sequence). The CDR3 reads CASSKQGWDEQFF. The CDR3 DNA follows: TGTGCCAGTAGTAAACAGGGGTGGGATGAGCAGTTCTTC. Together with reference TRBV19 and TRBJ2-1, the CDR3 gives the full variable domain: DGGITQSPKYLFRKEGQNVTLSCEQNLNHDAMYWYRQDPGQGLRLIYYSQIVNDFQKGDIAEGYSVSREKKESFPLTVTSAQKNPTAFYLCASSKQGWDEQFFGPGTRLTVL.

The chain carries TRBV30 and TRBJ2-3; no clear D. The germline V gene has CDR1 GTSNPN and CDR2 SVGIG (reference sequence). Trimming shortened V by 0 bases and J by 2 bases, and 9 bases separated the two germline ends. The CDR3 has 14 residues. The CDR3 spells CAWSVGSNTDTQYF. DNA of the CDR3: TGTGCCTGGAGTGTGGGCAGCAACACAGATACGCAGTATTTT. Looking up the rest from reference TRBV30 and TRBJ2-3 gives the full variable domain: SQTIHQWPATLVQPVGSPLSLECTVEGTSNPNLYWYRQAAGRGLQLLFYSVGIGQISSEVPQNLSASRPQDRQFILSSKKLLLSDSGFYLCAWSVGSNTDTQYFGPGTRLTVL.

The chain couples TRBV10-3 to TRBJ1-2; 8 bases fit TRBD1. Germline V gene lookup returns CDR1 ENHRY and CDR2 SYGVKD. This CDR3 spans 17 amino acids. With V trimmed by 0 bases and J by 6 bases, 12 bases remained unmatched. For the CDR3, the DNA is TGTGCCATCAGTGAGTCCGTGTCAGGGGGCGTCGGAAATGGCTACACCTTC. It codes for CAISESVSGGVGNGYTF.

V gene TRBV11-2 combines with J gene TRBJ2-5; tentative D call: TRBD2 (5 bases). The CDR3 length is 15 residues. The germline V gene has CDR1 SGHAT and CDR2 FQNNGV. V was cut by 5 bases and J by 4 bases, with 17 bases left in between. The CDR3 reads CASSAGLYVAETQYF. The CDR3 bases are TGTGCCAGCAGCGCCGGACTCTATGTGGCAGAGACCCAGTACTTC.

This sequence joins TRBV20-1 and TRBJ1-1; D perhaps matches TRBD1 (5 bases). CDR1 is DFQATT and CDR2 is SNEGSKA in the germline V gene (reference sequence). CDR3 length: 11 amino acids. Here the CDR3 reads CAGRWNTEAFF. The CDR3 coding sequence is TGCGCGGGACGGTGGAACACTGAAGCTTTCTTT.

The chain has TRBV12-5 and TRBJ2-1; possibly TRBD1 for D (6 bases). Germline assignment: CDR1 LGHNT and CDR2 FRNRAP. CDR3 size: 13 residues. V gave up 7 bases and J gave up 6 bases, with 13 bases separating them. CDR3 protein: CASALGTPNEQFF. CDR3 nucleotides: TGTGCTAGTGCCCTGGGGACACCCAATGAGCAGTTCTTC.

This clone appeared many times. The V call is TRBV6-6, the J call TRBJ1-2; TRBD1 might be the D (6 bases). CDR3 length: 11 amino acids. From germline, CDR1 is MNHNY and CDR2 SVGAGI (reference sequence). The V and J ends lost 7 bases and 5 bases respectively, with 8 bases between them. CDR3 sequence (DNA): TGTGCCAGCAACCAGGGGTATGGCTACACCTTC. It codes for CASNQGYGYTF.

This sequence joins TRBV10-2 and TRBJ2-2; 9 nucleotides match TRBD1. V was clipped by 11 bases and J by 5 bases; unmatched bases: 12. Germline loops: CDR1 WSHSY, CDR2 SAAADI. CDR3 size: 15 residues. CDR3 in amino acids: CAASNTGGRTGELFF. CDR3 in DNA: TGCGCCGCGAGCAATACAGGGGGCCGGACCGGGGAGCTGTTTTTT.

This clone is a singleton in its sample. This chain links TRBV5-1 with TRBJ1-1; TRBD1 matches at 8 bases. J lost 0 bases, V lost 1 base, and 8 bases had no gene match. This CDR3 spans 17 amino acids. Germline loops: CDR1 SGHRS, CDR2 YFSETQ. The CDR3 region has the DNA TGCGCCAGCAGCTTGTCTTCGACAGGGGCATTGAACACTGAAGCTTTCTTT. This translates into CASSLSSTGALNTEAFF.

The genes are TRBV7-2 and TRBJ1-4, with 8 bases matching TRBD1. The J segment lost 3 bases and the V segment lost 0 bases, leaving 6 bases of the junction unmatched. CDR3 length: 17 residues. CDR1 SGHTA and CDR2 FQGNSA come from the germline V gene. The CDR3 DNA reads TGTGCCAGCAGCTTAGCGATCACAGGGGGGGCTAATGAAAAACTGTTTTTT. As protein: CASSLAITGGANEKLFF.

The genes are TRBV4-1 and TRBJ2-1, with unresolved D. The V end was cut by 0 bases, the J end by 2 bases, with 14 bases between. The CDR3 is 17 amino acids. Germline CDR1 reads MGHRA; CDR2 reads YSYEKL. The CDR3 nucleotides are TGCGCCAGCAGCCAAGATCATGAGGCGGTAGCCTACAATGAGCAGTTCTTC. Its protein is CASSQDHEAVAYNEQFF.

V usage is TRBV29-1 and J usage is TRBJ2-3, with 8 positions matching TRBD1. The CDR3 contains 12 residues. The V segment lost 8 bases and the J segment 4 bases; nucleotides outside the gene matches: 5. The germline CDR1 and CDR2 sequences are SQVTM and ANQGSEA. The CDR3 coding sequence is TGCAGCTCACGGACAGGGCCAGATACGCAGTATTTT. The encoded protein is CSSRTGPDTQYF.

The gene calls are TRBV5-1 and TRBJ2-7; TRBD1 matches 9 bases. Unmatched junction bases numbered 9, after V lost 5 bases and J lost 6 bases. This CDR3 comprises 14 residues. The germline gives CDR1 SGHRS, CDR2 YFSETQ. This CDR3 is CASRAQQGAGEQYV. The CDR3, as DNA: TGCGCCAGCAGAGCCCAACAGGGGGCGGGCGAGCAGTACGTC.

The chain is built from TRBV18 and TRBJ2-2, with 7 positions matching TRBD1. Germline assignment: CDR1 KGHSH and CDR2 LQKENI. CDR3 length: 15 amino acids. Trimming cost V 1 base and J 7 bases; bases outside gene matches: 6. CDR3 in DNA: TGTGCCAGCTCACCACGAGAGGGGGCGAGCGGGGAGCTGTTTTTT. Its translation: CASSPREGASGELFF. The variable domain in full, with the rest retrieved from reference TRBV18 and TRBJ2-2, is NAGVMQNPRHLVRRRGQEARLRCSPMKGHSHVYWYRQLPEEGLKFMVYLQKENIIDESGMPKERFSAEFPKEGPSILRIQQVVRGDSAAYFCASSPREGASGELFFGEGSRLTVL.